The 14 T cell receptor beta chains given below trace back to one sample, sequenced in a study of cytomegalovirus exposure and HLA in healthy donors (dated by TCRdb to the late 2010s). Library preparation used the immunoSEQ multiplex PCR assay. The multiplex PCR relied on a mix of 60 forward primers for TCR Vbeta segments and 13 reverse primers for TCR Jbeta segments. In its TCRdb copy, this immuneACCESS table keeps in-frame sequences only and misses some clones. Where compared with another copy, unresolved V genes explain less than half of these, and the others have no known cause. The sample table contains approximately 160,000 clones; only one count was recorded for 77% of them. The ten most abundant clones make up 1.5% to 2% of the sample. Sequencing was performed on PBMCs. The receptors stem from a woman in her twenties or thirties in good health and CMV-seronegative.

CDR3 nucleotides: TGTGCCAGCAGCTTAGAGGTCGCGGGGGGCAGGAATGAGCAGTTCTTC. Its translation is CASSLEVAGGRNEQFF. The chain couples TRBV7-8 to TRBJ2-1, with TRBD2 matching over 8 bases. Trimming removed 1 base from V and 7 bases from J; junction bases left unmatched: 9. The CDR3 loop spans 16 amino acids. Germline CDR1 reads SGHVS; CDR2 reads FQNEAQ.

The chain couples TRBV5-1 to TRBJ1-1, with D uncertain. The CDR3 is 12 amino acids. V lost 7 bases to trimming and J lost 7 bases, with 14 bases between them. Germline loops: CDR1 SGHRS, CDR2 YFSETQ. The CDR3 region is CASSPGACEAFF. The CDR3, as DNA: TGCGCCAGCTCCCCGGGAGCCTGTGAAGCTTTCTTT.

The CDR3 DNA reads as TGTGCCAGCAGCGTAGGGGGAGGGGACATAGGTGGCTACACCTTC. Its protein is CASSVGGGDIGGYTF. The chain employs TRBV9 and TRBJ1-2; tentatively, D is TRBD1 (6 bases). The CDR3 spans 15 residues. Germline-derived CDR1 and CDR2 are SGDLS and YYNGEE. V was trimmed by 0 bases and J by 7 bases, leaving 16 bases between them.

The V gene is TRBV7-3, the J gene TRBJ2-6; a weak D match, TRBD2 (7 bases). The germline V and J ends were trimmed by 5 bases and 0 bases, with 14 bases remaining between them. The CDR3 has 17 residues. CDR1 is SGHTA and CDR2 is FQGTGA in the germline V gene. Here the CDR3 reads CASSPPGGSSGANVLTF. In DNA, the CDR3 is TGTGCCAGCAGCCCCCCGGGGGGCAGCTCTGGGGCCAACGTCCTGACTTTC.

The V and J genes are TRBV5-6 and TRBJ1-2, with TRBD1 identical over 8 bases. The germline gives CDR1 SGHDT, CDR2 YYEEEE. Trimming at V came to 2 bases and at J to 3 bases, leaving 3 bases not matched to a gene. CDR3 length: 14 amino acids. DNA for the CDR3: TGTGCCAGCAGCTTTCAGGGGGCGGACTATGGCTACACCTTC. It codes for CASSFQGADYGYTF.

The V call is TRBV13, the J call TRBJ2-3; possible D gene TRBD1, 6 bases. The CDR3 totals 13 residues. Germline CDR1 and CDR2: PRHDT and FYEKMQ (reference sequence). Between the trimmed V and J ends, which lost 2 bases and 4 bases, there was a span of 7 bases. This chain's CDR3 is CASSLRGSDTQYF. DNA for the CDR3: TGTGCCAGCAGCTTAAGGGGGTCAGATACGCAGTATTTT.

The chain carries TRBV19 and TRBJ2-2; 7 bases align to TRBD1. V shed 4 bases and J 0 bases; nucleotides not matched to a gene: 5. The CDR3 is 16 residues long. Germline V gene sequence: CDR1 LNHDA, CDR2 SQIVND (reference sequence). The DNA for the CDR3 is TGTGCCAGTAGTAGGGTCGGGACAGCGAACACCGGGGAGCTGTTTTTT. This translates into CASSRVGTANTGELFF.

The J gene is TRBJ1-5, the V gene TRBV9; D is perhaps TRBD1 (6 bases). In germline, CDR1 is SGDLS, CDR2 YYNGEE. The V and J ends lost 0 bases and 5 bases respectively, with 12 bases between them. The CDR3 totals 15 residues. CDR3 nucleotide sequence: TGTGCCAGCAGCGTAGGGGGACAAGGTTATCAGCCCCAGCATTTT. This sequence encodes CASSVGGQGYQPQHF. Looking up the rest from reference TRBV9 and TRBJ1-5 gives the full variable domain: DSGVTQTPKHLITATGQRVTLRCSPRSGDLSVYWYQQSLDQGLQFLIQYYNGEERAKGNILERFSAQQFPDLHSELNLSSLELGDSALYFCASSVGGQGYQPQHFGDGTRLSIL.

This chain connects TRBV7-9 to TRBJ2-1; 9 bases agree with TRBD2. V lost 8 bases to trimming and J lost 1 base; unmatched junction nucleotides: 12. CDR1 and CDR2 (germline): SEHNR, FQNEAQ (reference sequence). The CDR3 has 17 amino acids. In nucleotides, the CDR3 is TGTGCCAGCGGCGGGAGGGCGCTCGGTAGTTCCTACAATGAGCAGTTCTTC. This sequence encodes CASGGRALGSSYNEQFF.

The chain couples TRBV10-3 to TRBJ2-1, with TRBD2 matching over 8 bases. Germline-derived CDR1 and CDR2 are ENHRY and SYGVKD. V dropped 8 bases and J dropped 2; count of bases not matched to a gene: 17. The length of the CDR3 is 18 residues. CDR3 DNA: TGTGCCATCGGAGGGGGTGGGGGAGCGGGGGTGACCTACAATGAGCAGTTCTTC. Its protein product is CAIGGGGGAGVTYNEQFF.

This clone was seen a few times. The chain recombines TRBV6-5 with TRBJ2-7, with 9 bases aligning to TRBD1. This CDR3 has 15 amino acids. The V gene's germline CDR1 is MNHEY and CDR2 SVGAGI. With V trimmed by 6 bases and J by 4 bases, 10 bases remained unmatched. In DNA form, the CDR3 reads TGTGCCAGCAGACCCACAGGGGGCGCCTTGTACGAGCAGTACTTC. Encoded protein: CASRPTGGALYEQYF.

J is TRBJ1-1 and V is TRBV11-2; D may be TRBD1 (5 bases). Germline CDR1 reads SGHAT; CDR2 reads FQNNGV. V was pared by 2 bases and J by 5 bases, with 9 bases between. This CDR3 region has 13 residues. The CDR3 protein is CASSLQGRTEAFF. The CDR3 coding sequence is TGTGCCAGCAGCTTACAGGGTAGGACTGAAGCTTTCTTT.

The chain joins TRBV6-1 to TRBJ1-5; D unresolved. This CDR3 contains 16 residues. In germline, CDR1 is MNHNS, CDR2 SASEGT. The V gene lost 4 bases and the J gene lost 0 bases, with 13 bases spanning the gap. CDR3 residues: CASSVGTADSNQPQHF. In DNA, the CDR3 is TGTGCCAGCAGTGTAGGCACGGCGGATAGCAATCAGCCCCAGCATTTT.

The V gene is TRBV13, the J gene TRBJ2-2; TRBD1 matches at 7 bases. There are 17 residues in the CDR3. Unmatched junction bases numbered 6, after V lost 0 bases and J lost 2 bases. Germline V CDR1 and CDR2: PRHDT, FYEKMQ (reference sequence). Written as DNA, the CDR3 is TGTGCCAGCAGCTTAGGTCCGGGACAGACAAACACCGGGGAGCTGTTTTTT. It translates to CASSLGPGQTNTGELFF.